Below are 29 T cell receptor beta chains sequenced from a single sample in a study of blood T cells in healthy people across ages. The use of a sample-barcoded 5' primer and a J-beta primer mix characterized a second PCR of roughly 7 to 11 cycles. TCRdb re-analysed the 5' RACE reads in MiXCR, keeping a single row per CDR3 protein. This table has hundreds of thousands of distinct CDR3 sequences, roughly 43% appearing once. Sequencing was done on a sample of blood. The receptors shown here come from a man between 25 and 39 years old in good health.

This clonotype was picked up a small number of times. The CDR3 loop is CASSRQGLHEQYF. DNA for the CDR3: TGTGCCAGCAGCCGACAGGGACTCCACGAGCAGTACTTC. This sequence joins TRBV2 and TRBJ2-7, with D perhaps TRBD1 (7 bases). CDR3 length: 13 residues. The ends were cut back, 6 bases at V and 5 bases at J, with 14 bases in the middle. The germline V gene encodes CDR1 SNHLY and CDR2 FYNNEI. The complete variable domain, with remaining parts taken from reference TRBV2 and TRBJ2-7, reads EPEVTQTPSHQVTQMGQEVILRCVPISNHLYFYWYRQILGQKVEFLVSFYNNEISEKSEIFDDQFSVERPDGSNFTLKIRSTKLEDSAMYFCASSRQGLHEQYFGPGTRLTVT.

The chain is built from TRBV5-1 and TRBJ2-4; D is unresolved. With the DNA end fitting TRBJ2-7 better, the J assignment may be wrong. The CDR3 extends over 14 amino acids. The germline V gene has CDR1 SGHRS and CDR2 YFSETQ. CDR3 coding DNA: TGCGCCAGCAGCGCCGGGCCGAAGACCTACGAGCAGTACTTC. Its translation: CASSAGPKTYEQYF.

The chain uses TRBV6-6 and TRBJ2-3, with D tentatively TRBD2 (6 bases). With 6 bases removed from V and 4 bases from J, the gap between germline ends came to 20 bases. There are 16 residues in the CDR3. Germline values: CDR1 MNHNY, CDR2 SVGAGI (reference sequence). The CDR3 DNA follows: TGTGCCAGCAGAGGAACCTCCAGCGCTAGCGCAGATACGCAGTATTTT. It specifies CASRGTSSASADTQYF.

The V gene is TRBV4-3, the J gene TRBJ2-5; 13 bases line up with TRBD2. The CDR3 spans 17 residues. Germline V gene lookup returns CDR1 LGHNA and CDR2 YSLEER. Losses at the gene ends were 1 base for V and 11 bases for J; bases not matched to a gene: 13. CDR3 sequence (DNA): TGCGCCAGCAGCCAAGGACTAGCGGGGGGCAGGGACAATGAGCAGTACTTC. It yields the protein CASSQGLAGGRDNEQYF.

The chain couples TRBV20-1 to TRBJ2-5; D may match TRBD1 or TRBD2 (6 bases each). The ends were cut back, 4 bases at V and 6 bases at J, with 12 bases in the middle. Germline loops: CDR1 DFQATT, CDR2 SNEGSKA (reference sequence). CDR3 length: 12 residues. The CDR3 loop reads CSAKVGGKTQYF. As DNA, the CDR3 is TGCAGTGCTAAGGTGGGGGGCAAGACCCAGTACTTC.

The chain is built from TRBV5-1 and TRBJ2-7; TRBD1 matches at 9 bases. The CDR3 runs to 16 residues. Germline V lookup: CDR1 SGHRS, CDR2 YFSETQ. With V trimmed by 4 bases and J by 2 bases, 10 bases remained unmatched. The CDR3 DNA reads TGCGCCAGCAGCCGGGGCGAGGGACAGGGCACCTACGAGCAGTACTTC. Translating it yields CASSRGEGQGTYEQYF.

This clonotype was observed a few times. This sequence joins TRBV5-5 and TRBJ2-3; 8 bases map to TRBD2. After removal of 1 base from V and 2 bases from J, the junction contained 12 bases not matched to a gene. This CDR3 contains 18 residues. Germline V gives CDR1 SGHKS, CDR2 YYEKEE (reference sequence). CDR3 sequence: CASSLKHVSGGFTDTQYF. The CDR3 nucleotides read TGTGCCAGCAGCTTGAAACACGTCAGCGGGGGATTCACAGATACGCAGTATTTT.

This clonotype was recorded a few times. The V call is TRBV5-8, the J call TRBJ2-1; 7 bases agree with TRBD2. Germline V lookup: CDR1 SGHTS, CDR2 YDEGEE. The CDR3 is 17 amino acids. Losses at the gene ends were 1 base for V and 1 base for J; bases not matched to a gene: 8. The DNA of the CDR3 is TGTGCCAGCAGCTTGATCCCTAGCGGACTTTCCTACAATGAGCAGTTCTTC. The encoded protein is CASSLIPSGLSYNEQFF.

This clonotype was detected once. V and J are TRBV10-3 and TRBJ2-5, with TRBD1 as a possible D gene (6 bases). The end of the DNA aligns better with TRBJ2-7, so the J call may be wrong. Looked up from germline, CDR1 is ENHRY and CDR2 is SYGVKD. The CDR3 spans 11 residues. The DNA for the CDR3 is TGTGCCAAGCCACAGGGTTTCGAGCAGTACTTC. Its translation: CAKPQGFEQYF.

The chain has TRBV16 and TRBJ1-6; possibly TRBD1 for D (5 bases). CDR1 and CDR2 from the germline V gene are KGHSY and FQNENV. The V end was cut by 0 bases, the J end by 12 bases, with 12 bases between. CDR3 length: 14 residues. The CDR3 DNA is TGTGCCAGCAGCCAATCATATTCTGGGGGACCCCTCCACTTT. The encoded protein is CASSQSYSGGPLHF.

The chain combines TRBV11-1 with TRBJ2-3; a possible D gene is TRBD1 (5 bases). The CDR3 has 15 amino acids. The V gene's germline CDR1 is SGHAT and CDR2 FQDESV (reference sequence). V was trimmed by 5 bases and J by 7 bases, leaving 19 bases between them. As DNA, the CDR3 is TGTGCCAGCAGCGCCAGGGTTGTTCTGGGAAATACGCAGTATTTT. It is translated as CASSARVVLGNTQYF.

The chain recombines TRBV7-9 with TRBJ2-1; tentatively, D is TRBD2 (5 bases). Germline lookup yields CDR1 SEHNR and CDR2 FQNEAQ (reference sequence). V was cut by 1 base and J by 6 bases, with 10 bases left in between. CDR3 length: 14 amino acids. The CDR3 loop reads CASSLVAGSNEQFF. CDR3 coding DNA: TGTGCCAGCAGCTTAGTGGCGGGCTCCAATGAGCAGTTCTTC. Using reference TRBV7-9 and TRBJ2-1 for the parts outside the CDR3, the full variable domain is DTGVSQNPRHKITKRGQNVTFRCDPISEHNRLYWYRQTLGQGPEFLTYFQNEAQLEKSRLLSDRFSAERPKGSFSTLEIQRTEQGDSAMYLCASSLVAGSNEQFFGPGTRLTVL.

This clonotype showed up just once. An end of the junction does not agree with germline; a read error may underlie this. The J gene is TRBJ2-3, the V gene TRBV29-1; 12 bases are shared with TRBD2. This CDR3 is 15 amino acids long. The V gene's germline CDR1 is SQVTM and CDR2 ANQGSEA. The CDR3, as DNA: TGCAGCCTAGAAGGACTAGCGGGGATCACAGGTACGCAGTATTTT. Translation: CSLEGLAGITGTQYF.

This sequence joins TRBV5-4 and TRBJ1-6; tentative D call: TRBD1 (6 bases). The CDR3 runs to 16 residues. Germline-derived CDR1 and CDR2 are SGHNT and YYREEE (reference sequence). Trimming shortened V by 0 bases and J by 3 bases, and 10 bases separated the two germline ends. CDR3 region: CASSLAGQLYNSPLHF. In DNA, the CDR3 is TGTGCCAGCAGCTTGGCCGGACAGCTCTATAATTCACCCCTCCACTTT.

A note on this clonotype: Relative to the germline gene, one junction end is altered; a read error may explain this. V and J are TRBV12-3 or TRBV12-4 and TRBJ1-2, with TRBD1 as a possible D gene (6 bases). The CDR3 is made up of 14 amino acids. The CDR3 coding sequence is TGTGCCGGCAGCAAAACAGGGAGCAACTATGGCTACACCTTC. This gives the protein CAGSKTGSNYGYTF.

The chain couples TRBV4-2 to TRBJ2-2; 9 bases fit TRBD2. The V gene's germline CDR1 is LGHNA and CDR2 YNFKEQ. After removal of 4 bases from V and 6 bases from J, the junction contained 12 bases not matched to a gene. This CDR3 region has 17 residues. CDR3 in DNA: TGTGCCAGCAGCCCCGACGGCGGGGGGGCATCAGCCGGGGAGCTGTTTTTT. Encoded protein: CASSPDGGGASAGELFF.

V and J are TRBV7-9 and TRBJ2-7, with TRBD1 matching 7 bases. Germline V CDR1 and CDR2: SEHNR, FQNEAQ (reference sequence). The CDR3 consists of 15 residues. Trimming cost V 3 bases and J 4 bases; bases outside gene matches: 9. This CDR3 is CASSFSSDRVYEQYF. The CDR3 DNA reads TGTGCCAGCAGCTTTTCCAGCGACAGGGTTTACGAGCAGTACTTC. Looking up the rest from reference TRBV7-9 and TRBJ2-7 gives the full variable domain: DTGVSQNPRHKITKRGQNVTFRCDPISEHNRLYWYRQTLGQGPEFLTYFQNEAQLEKSRLLSDRFSAERPKGSFSTLEIQRTEQGDSAMYLCASSFSSDRVYEQYFGPGTRLTVT.

This clonotype was seen many times. The chain is built from TRBV5-1 and TRBJ1-1, with a possible D match to TRBD1 (6 bases). Trimming stripped 0 bases from V and 1 base from J, with 19 bases between. The CDR3 covers 18 residues. Germline assignment: CDR1 SGHRS and CDR2 YFSETQ. DNA of the CDR3: TGCGCCAGCAGCTTGGGCCCCACAGGGTCGAGGTCGAACACTGAAGCTTTCTTT. The encoded protein is CASSLGPTGSRSNTEAFF.

This clonotype was detected ten times or more. This chain connects TRBV9 to TRBJ1-2; D gene unclear. The CDR3 length is 14 residues. V was clipped by 0 bases and J by 2 bases, with 8 bases between them. CDR1 and CDR2 from the germline V gene are SGDLS and YYNGEE. CDR3 sequence: CASSVDLLNYGYTF. In DNA, the CDR3 is TGTGCCAGCAGCGTAGACCTGCTGAACTATGGCTACACCTTC. Full variable domain (remainder filled in from reference TRBV9 and TRBJ1-2): DSGVTQTPKHLITATGQRVTLRCSPRSGDLSVYWYQQSLDQGLQFLIQYYNGEERAKGNILERFSAQQFPDLHSELNLSSLELGDSALYFCASSVDLLNYGYTFGSGTRLTVV.

The V gene is TRBV13, the J gene TRBJ2-6; D perhaps matches TRBD2 (6 bases). Germline V CDR1 and CDR2: PRHDT, FYEKMQ (reference sequence). V gave up 1 base and J gave up 3 bases, with 10 bases separating them. The CDR3 has 16 residues. For the CDR3, the DNA is TGTGCCAGCAGCTTAGTTAGGGGAGGTGGGGCCAACGTCCTGACTTTC. As protein: CASSLVRGGGANVLTF.

This clonotype was seen only a few times. The chain recombines TRBV27 with TRBJ2-1; D is undetermined. Germline CDR1 is MNHEY and CDR2 is SMNVEV (reference sequence). V lost 5 bases, J lost 4 bases, and 12 bases lay in between. The CDR3 is 14 amino acids. CDR3 loop: CASSPSALYNEQFF. CDR3 nucleotides: TGTGCCAGCAGTCCCTCCGCTCTATACAATGAGCAGTTCTTC.

The chain recombines TRBV6-1 with TRBJ2-1; D may be TRBD1 or TRBD2 (5 bases each). V lost 6 bases, J lost 5 bases, and 14 bases lay in between. The CDR3 runs to 14 residues. Germline V CDR1 and CDR2: MNHNS, SASEGT. For the CDR3, the DNA is TGTGCCAGCAGCCGGGACGGGCGGGACAATGAGCAGTTCTTC. Amino acids: CASSRDGRDNEQFF.

This clonotype appeared a few times. The rearrangement joins TRBV6-2 or TRBV6-3 to TRBJ2-7; D is undetermined. V lost 0 bases, J lost 3 bases, and 12 bases lay in between. The CDR3 contains 15 residues. CDR1 MNHEY and CDR2 SVGEGT come from the germline V gene. In nucleotides, the CDR3 is TGTGCCAGCAGTTACTCGGAAGCTCAGTACTACGAGCAGTACTTC. Residues: CASSYSEAQYYEQYF.

V usage is TRBV7-2 and J usage is TRBJ2-3, with no clear D. The germline gives CDR1 SGHTA, CDR2 FQGNSA. The length of the CDR3 is 11 residues. V lost 3 bases and J lost 8, with 6 bases in between. In DNA, the CDR3 is TGTGCCAGCAGCTTTTCCCTTACGCAGTATTTT. It is translated as CASSFSLTQYF.

The rearrangement links TRBV6-2 or TRBV6-3 to TRBJ2-5; D ambiguous. The DNA end favors TRBJ2-7, so the J call may be wrong. Germline V gives CDR1 MNHEY, CDR2 SVGEGT. The CDR3 is 11 amino acids. The CDR3, as DNA: TGTGCCAGCAGTTATATTTCCGAGCAGTACTTC. It yields the protein CASSYISEQYF.

The chain joins TRBV2 to TRBJ2-3, with 9 bases identical to TRBD2. With V trimmed by 4 bases and J by 0 bases, 5 bases remained unmatched. The CDR3 sequence is 16 residues long. Germline V gene sequence: CDR1 SNHLY, CDR2 FYNNEI. CDR3 in DNA: TGTGCCAGCAGTGGACTAGCGGAATCTAGCACAGATACGCAGTATTTT. Encoded protein: CASSGLAESSTDTQYF.

V usage is TRBV5-5 and J usage is TRBJ2-1, with a weak D call TRBD1 (5 bases). Looked up from germline, CDR1 is SGHKS and CDR2 is YYEKEE (reference sequence). This CDR3 contains 15 residues. With 1 base removed from V and 7 bases from J, the gap between germline ends came to 15 bases. This CDR3 reads CASSLQGGSGNEQFF. The CDR3 nucleotides read TGTGCCAGCAGCTTGCAGGGTGGTAGTGGGAATGAGCAGTTCTTC.

V gene TRBV21-1 combines with J gene TRBJ2-5; the table's TRBD2 call for D was not verified on the DNA. Gene TRBJ2-7 matches the end of the DNA better, so the J call may be wrong. TRBV21-1 is a known pseudogene. This CDR3 comprises 13 residues. The DNA for the CDR3 is TGTGCCAGCAGCTGGCGGCGGAACTACGAGCAGTACTTC. Translating it yields CASSWRRNYEQYF.

The gene calls are TRBV4-1 and TRBJ2-4, with a tentative D call TRBD2 (5 bases). The CDR3 consists of 16 residues. Germline loops: CDR1 MGHRA, CDR2 YSYEKL. V was trimmed by 1 base and J by 1 base, leaving 11 bases between them. The CDR3 spells CASSQGWTVAKNIQYF. The CDR3 region has the DNA TGCGCCAGCAGCCAAGGTTGGACTGTCGCCAAAAACATTCAGTACTTC.